A single sample gave rise to the 23 T cell receptor beta chains below, sequenced in a study of blood T cell repertoires in COVID-19. Profiling relied on immunoSEQ multiplex PCR, and the TCRdb table lists in-frame clones only, not all of them. Here the sample spans over 200,000 clones, roughly nine tenths being singletons. Sequencing used peripheral blood. The receptors were gathered from a man aged 55 to 70 with COVID-19, enrolled during active disease.

The gene calls are TRBV12-3 or TRBV12-4 and TRBJ1-3; tentatively, D is TRBD1 (5 bases). Trimming stripped 11 bases from V and 4 bases from J, with 9 bases between. The CDR3 is 11 amino acids. CDR3 in amino acids: CASGGGNTIYF. In DNA form, the CDR3 reads TGTGCCTCGGGGGGGGGAAACACCATATATTTT.

The chain employs TRBV7-3 and TRBJ2-1; 12 bases agree with TRBD2. Trimming at V came to 5 bases and at J to 7 bases, leaving 6 bases not matched to a gene. CDR3 length equals 15 residues. Looked up from germline, CDR1 is SGHTA and CDR2 is FQGTGA. The CDR3 loop reads CASSRGLAGSNEQFF. The DNA of the CDR3 is TGTGCCAGCAGCCGTGGACTAGCGGGATCTAATGAGCAGTTCTTC.

The CDR3 bases are TGTGCCACCAGCAGAGGTGGGGGGAATCAGCCCCAGCATTTT. As protein: CATSRGGGNQPQHF. J is TRBJ1-5 and V is TRBV15; tentative D call: TRBD1 (5 bases). The V end was cut by 1 base, the J end by 4 bases, with 8 bases between. CDR3 length equals 14 residues. CDR1 LNHNV and CDR2 YYDKDF come from the germline V gene (reference sequence).

CDR3 residues: CASGLARDTQYF. The CDR3 nucleotides are TGTGCTAGTGGTTTGGCCCGGGATACGCAGTATTTT. The chain joins TRBV12-5 to TRBJ2-3, with no clear D. CDR1 LGHNT and CDR2 FRNRAP come from the germline V gene. V was trimmed by 1 base and J by 6 bases, leaving 5 bases between them. The CDR3 contains 12 residues.

The chain joins TRBV19 to TRBJ2-1; possibly TRBD1 for D (5 bases). This CDR3 has 13 amino acids. Germline V CDR1 and CDR2: LNHDA, SQIVND (reference sequence). V was shortened by 7 bases and J by 8 bases, with 15 bases between the two germline ends. The CDR3 spells CASNTGELDEQFF. In nucleotides, the CDR3 is TGTGCCAGTAACACAGGAGAACTTGATGAGCAGTTCTTC. Complete variable domain (other parts from reference TRBV19 and TRBJ2-1): DGGITQSPKYLFRKEGQNVTLSCEQNLNHDAMYWYRQDPGQGLRLIYYSQIVNDFQKGDIAEGYSVSREKKESFPLTVTSAQKNPTAFYLCASNTGELDEQFFGPGTRLTVL.

The CDR3 DNA sequence: TGCGCCAGCACGATTTCTACGGACACTGAAGCTTTCTTT. This sequence encodes CASTISTDTEAFF. The chain joins TRBV23-1 to TRBJ1-1; the D is unclear. TRBV23-1 is treated as an ORF (open reading frame) with a function not yet certain. CDR3 length equals 13 residues. The ends were cut back, 7 bases at V and 3 bases at J, with 12 bases in the middle.

The chain couples TRBV21-1 to TRBJ2-7; TRBD2 is taken as the D call from the table, unchecked against the DNA. TRBV21-1 is classified as a pseudogene. The CDR3 extends over 15 amino acids. CDR3 amino acids: CASSPRWRGAHEQYF. CDR3 DNA sequence: TGTGCCAGCAGCCCACGCTGGCGGGGGGCCCACGAGCAGTACTTC.

V and J are TRBV19 and TRBJ1-5; 9 bases fit TRBD1. The V gene's germline CDR1 is LNHDA and CDR2 SQIVND (reference sequence). V gave up 7 bases and J gave up 3 bases; unmatched junction bases: 4. The CDR3 consists of 14 residues. The CDR3 DNA sequence: TGTGCCAGTAAGGGACAGGGCTACAATCAGCCCCAGCATTTT. It translates to CASKGQGYNQPQHF.

As concerns this clone: The sample contains more than one DNA sequence encoding this CDR3. The V and J genes are TRBV18 and TRBJ2-2, with TRBD1 matching 9 bases. This CDR3 is built from 16 residues. The ends lost 0 bases at V and 5 bases at J; junction bases unmatched: 4. The germline V gene encodes CDR1 KGHSH and CDR2 LQKENI. The CDR3 region has the DNA TGTGCCAGCTCACCACCAACAGGGGGCGGAACCGGGGAGCTGTTTTTT. Its translation: CASSPPTGGGTGELFF. Together with reference TRBV18 and TRBJ2-2, the CDR3 gives the full variable domain: NAGVMQNPRHLVRRRGQEARLRCSPMKGHSHVYWYRQLPEEGLKFMVYLQKENIIDESGMPKERFSAEFPKEGPSILRIQQVVRGDSAAYFCASSPPTGGGTGELFFGEGSRLTVL.

CDR3 sequence (DNA): TGTGCCAGCAGCACTGGATTAGCGGGGGCGTTGTACAATGAGCAGTTCTTC. Its translation: CASSTGLAGALYNEQFF. The rearrangement uses TRBV5-4 and TRBJ2-1; 9 nucleotides match TRBD2. CDR3 length: 17 residues. The germline V gene has CDR1 SGHNT and CDR2 YYREEE (reference sequence). Unmatched junction bases numbered 12, after V lost 4 bases and J lost 4 bases.

The chain uses TRBV5-6 and TRBJ1-4; maybe TRBD1 (5 bases). Looked up from germline, CDR1 is SGHDT and CDR2 is YYEEEE. CDR3 length equals 13 residues. V shed 4 bases and J shed 8 bases, with 12 bases lying between them. The CDR3 DNA sequence: TGTGCCAGCAGCATCGCCCGGGGGGAAAAACTGTTTTTT. Translation: CASSIARGEKLFF.

The chain uses TRBV29-1 and TRBJ1-1; TRBD1 is a possible D gene (5 bases). The germline V and J ends were trimmed by 5 bases and 4 bases, with 14 bases remaining between them. CDR3 length: 13 amino acids. CDR1 and CDR2 from the germline V gene are SQVTM and ANQGSEA. For the CDR3, the DNA is TGCAGCGTTTCGGGGGGAGGGCCCACTGAAGCTTTCTTT. Its translation: CSVSGGGPTEAFF.

This clone was detected a few times. The V and J genes are TRBV28 and TRBJ1-5, with unresolved D. Looked up from germline, CDR1 is MDHEN and CDR2 is SYDVKM. CDR3 size: 15 residues. The V gene lost 11 bases and the J gene lost 4 bases, with 21 bases spanning the gap. CDR3 sequence (DNA): TGTGCCTCCGCCACCCTTCTTTACGGGAATCAGCCCCAGCATTTT. Translated, it gives CASATLLYGNQPQHF. Looking up the rest from reference TRBV28 and TRBJ1-5 gives the full variable domain: DVKVTQSSRYLVKRTGEKVFLECVQDMDHENMFWYRQDPGLGLRLIYFSYDVKMKEKGDIPEGYSVSREKKERFSLILESASTNQTSMYLCASATLLYGNQPQHFGDGTRLSIL.

In its sample, this clone was seen once. This chain's CDR3 is CASSYGGSYEQYF. The CDR3 DNA reads as TGTGCCAGCAGTTACGGGGGGTCCTACGAGCAGTACTTC. V and J are TRBV6-6 and TRBJ2-7, with a weak D call TRBD2 (6 bases). With 2 bases removed from V and 1 base from J, the gap between germline ends came to 6 bases. Germline loops: CDR1 MNHNY, CDR2 SVGAGI (reference sequence). The CDR3 is 13 amino acids.

Note on this clone: The junction departs from the called germline gene at one end, perhaps through a read error. The chain is built from TRBV7-7 and TRBJ2-7, with D hard to call. The germline CDR1 and CDR2 sequences are SSHAT and FNYEAQ (reference sequence). The CDR3 runs to 16 residues. CDR3 nucleotide sequence: TGTGCTAGCAGCTTAGTGACACGAGTCGAATGGTACGAGCAGTACTTC. Translating it yields CASSLVTRVEWYEQYF. The full variable domain, completed using reference TRBV7-7 and TRBJ2-7, is GAGVSQSPRYKVTKRGQDVTLRCDPISSHATLYWYQQALGQGPEFLTYFNYEAQPDKSGLPSDRFSAERPEGSISTLTIQRTEQRDSAMYRCASSLVTRVEWYEQYFGPGTRLTVT.

V gene TRBV18 combines with J gene TRBJ1-6; 10 positions match TRBD1. The V gene end was trimmed by 1 base and the J gene end by 8 bases; junction bases not matched to a gene: 8. The CDR3 spans 17 residues. In germline, CDR1 is KGHSH, CDR2 LQKENI. Here the CDR3 reads CASSPLPTGGEDSPLHF. DNA for the CDR3: TGTGCCAGCTCACCACTGCCGACAGGGGGCGAAGATTCACCCCTCCACTTT.

The genes are TRBV12-3 or TRBV12-4 and TRBJ2-7, with D tentatively TRBD2 (6 bases). The CDR3 loop spans 13 amino acids. V lost 5 bases to trimming and J lost 4 bases, with 12 bases between them. The CDR3 protein is CASSRGSTYEQYF. In DNA form, the CDR3 reads TGTGCCAGCAGTCGGGGGTCAACGTACGAGCAGTACTTC.

This clone showed up just a few times. The V call is TRBV7-6, the J call TRBJ2-2; TRBD1 aligns across 9 bases. The V and J ends lost 5 bases and 0 bases, in that order; junction bases with no gene match: 13. The CDR3 sequence is 19 residues long. The germline V gene encodes CDR1 SGHVS and CDR2 FNYEAQ. Here the CDR3 reads CASSQHNRGRNTNTGELFF. In DNA form, the CDR3 reads TGTGCCAGCAGCCAACATAACAGGGGGCGGAATACGAACACCGGGGAGCTGTTTTTT.

The table lists this clone with a count of one. This chain joins TRBV7-9 and TRBJ1-6; no firm D call. This CDR3 has 15 residues. Germline CDR1 reads SEHNR; CDR2 reads FQNEAQ (reference sequence). Trimming pared 2 bases from V and 5 bases from J, leaving 10 bases between. The CDR3 is CASSLSGNDNSPLHF. CDR3 coding DNA: TGTGCCAGCAGCTTATCAGGCAATGATAATTCACCCCTCCACTTT. Drawing the rest from reference TRBV7-9 and TRBJ1-6, the complete variable domain is DTGVSQNPRHKITKRGQNVTFRCDPISEHNRLYWYRQTLGQGPEFLTYFQNEAQLEKSRLLSDRFSAERPKGSFSTLEIQRTEQGDSAMYLCASSLSGNDNSPLHFGNGTRLTVT.

The rearrangement links TRBV24-1 to TRBJ2-1, with D tentatively TRBD1 (6 bases). The ends were cut back, 4 bases at V and 10 bases at J, with 10 bases in the middle. Per germline, CDR1 KGHDR and CDR2 SFDVKD. The CDR3 runs to 12 residues. CDR3 sequence: CATSDYDREQFF. CDR3 in DNA: TGTGCCACCAGTGACTATGACAGGGAGCAGTTCTTC.

The gene calls are TRBV3-1 (or the pseudogene TRBV3-2) and TRBJ2-7; D perhaps matches TRBD2 (6 bases). This CDR3 region has 15 residues. Trimming took off 3 bases at V and 0 bases at J, with 12 bases between the two ends. Germline loops: CDR1 LGHDT, CDR2 YNNKEL (reference sequence). CDR3 sequence reads: CASSHGGLGSYEQYF. The CDR3 DNA sequence: TGTGCCAGCAGCCATGGAGGGCTGGGCTCCTACGAGCAGTACTTC.

In its sample, this clone was seen a few times. This chain joins TRBV10-2 and TRBJ1-6; D call uncertain. This CDR3 has 14 amino acids. Trimming pared 7 bases from V and 8 bases from J, leaving 15 bases between. Germline CDR1 and CDR2: WSHSY and SAAADI. The CDR3 DNA reads TGCGCCAGCAATCTCTCCGCCGGGGATTCACCCCTCCACTTT. This sequence encodes CASNLSAGDSPLHF.

The CDR3: CASSPGTGWSEQYF. Here the CDR3 DNA reads TGTGCCAGCAGCCCCGGGACAGGGTGGTCCGAGCAGTACTTC. The chain recombines TRBV5-4 with TRBJ2-7; 9 bases align to TRBD1. The ends lost 4 bases at V and 6 bases at J; junction bases unmatched: 8. CDR3 length: 14 amino acids. The germline gives CDR1 SGHNT, CDR2 YYREEE (reference sequence).